The 10 T cell receptor beta chains below were found in one sample sequenced in a study of T cells after somatic rescue of genetic block. Assay used: immunoSEQ multiplex PCR; TCRdb lists only in-frame clones, some missing. The sample shows some 13,000 clones, about 65% of them seen only once. The sequenced sample consisted of peripheral blood mononuclear cells (PBMCs). The receptors derive from a boy aged 5-17 years.

This chain connects TRBV11-1 to TRBJ2-1; D is undetermined. The V end lost 1 base, the J end lost 5 bases, and 6 bases lay between the germline ends. CDR1 and CDR2 from the germline V gene are SGHAT and FQDESV (reference sequence). The CDR3 runs to 13 residues. CDR3 nucleotides: TGTGCCAGCAGCTTAGTAGGGAACAATGAGCAGTTCTTC. This encodes CASSLVGNNEQFF.

The chain combines TRBV7-2 with TRBJ1-2; a weak D match, TRBD1 (6 bases). CDR1 SGHTA and CDR2 FQGNSA come from the germline V gene. Trimming took 0 bases from V and 7 from J, leaving 12 bases between them. The length of the CDR3 is 14 residues. CDR3 in DNA: TGTGCCAGCAGCTTAGCGAGGACAGTCGCTGGCTACACCTTC. Protein: CASSLARTVAGYTF.

This chain joins TRBV11-2 and TRBJ2-3; TRBD2 matches at 16 bases. The trim removed 5 bases at V and 3 bases at J, leaving 5 bases unmatched. Germline V lookup: CDR1 SGHAT, CDR2 FQNNGV. CDR3 length: 17 residues. The CDR3 DNA reads TGTGCCAGCAGCCAGGGACTAGCGGGAGGGTGGACAGATACGCAGTATTTT. Amino acid sequence: CASSQGLAGGWTDTQYF.

The chain is built from TRBV28 and TRBJ1-5, with no clear D. Looked up from germline, CDR1 is MDHEN and CDR2 is SYDVKM. The CDR3 covers 13 residues. Trimming left V 5 bases short and J 0 bases short, with 5 bases between. Here the CDR3 reads CASSAVSNQPQHF. CDR3 bases: TGTGCCAGCAGTGCTGTTAGCAATCAGCCCCAGCATTTT.

CDR3 nucleotides: TGTGCCAGCAGCAGATTTGGACTAGCGAACACAGATACGCAGTATTTT. It specifies CASSRFGLANTDTQYF. J is TRBJ2-3 and V is TRBV2, with 9 bases that match TRBD2. Germline CDR1 reads SNHLY; CDR2 reads FYNNEI. V lost 6 bases to trimming and J lost 2 bases; unmatched junction nucleotides: 9. This CDR3 comprises 16 residues.

The chain employs TRBV5-6 and TRBJ1-1; D gene ambiguous. CDR1 is SGHDT, CDR2 YYEEEE, per germline. Deletions cut 2 bases from V and 2 bases from J, with 7 bases between. The CDR3 is made up of 13 amino acids. CDR3 sequence: CASSFVSNTEAFF. The CDR3 DNA reads TGTGCCAGCAGCTTTGTATCCAACACTGAAGCTTTCTTT.

This chain uses TRBV19 with TRBJ1-5; D gene unclear. CDR1 is LNHDA and CDR2 is SQIVND in the germline V gene (reference sequence). V gave up 5 bases and J gave up 3 bases, with 11 bases separating them. There are 14 residues in the CDR3. In DNA form, the CDR3 reads TGTGCCAGTAGTGACCTACCCGTCAATCAGCCCCAGCATTTT. Protein: CASSDLPVNQPQHF. Together with reference TRBV19 and TRBJ1-5, the CDR3 gives the full variable domain: DGGITQSPKYLFRKEGQNVTLSCEQNLNHDAMYWYRQDPGQGLRLIYYSQIVNDFQKGDIAEGYSVSREKKESFPLTVTSAQKNPTAFYLCASSDLPVNQPQHFGDGTRLSIL.

V gene TRBV5-1 combines with J gene TRBJ2-1, with 10 bases identical to TRBD2. V trimming: 5 bases; J trimming: 1 base; junction bases outside the gene matches: 6. The germline V gene has CDR1 SGHRS and CDR2 YFSETQ. CDR3 length equals 16 residues. CDR3 sequence reads: CASSLASGGSYNEQFF. DNA for the CDR3: TGCGCCAGCAGTTTAGCTAGCGGGGGTTCCTACAATGAGCAGTTCTTC.

This chain uses TRBV2 with TRBJ2-7; D ambiguous. The CDR3 runs 14 residues. The V gene's germline CDR1 is SNHLY and CDR2 FYNNEI. The V end was cut by 5 bases, the J end by 0 bases, with 11 bases between. The CDR3 nucleotides read TGTGCCAGCAGTTTCAGGTCTACCTCCTACGAGCAGTACTTC. As protein: CASSFRSTSYEQYF.

The gene calls are TRBV6-5 and TRBJ1-5; the D gene is possibly TRBD1 (6 bases). The V gene lost 0 bases and the J gene lost 5 bases, with 8 bases spanning the gap. The CDR3 extends over 14 amino acids. The germline V gene encodes CDR1 MNHEY and CDR2 SVGAGI. DNA for the CDR3: TGTGCCAGCAGTTACTCGGACAGACATCAGCCCCAGCATTTT. It is translated as CASSYSDRHQPQHF.